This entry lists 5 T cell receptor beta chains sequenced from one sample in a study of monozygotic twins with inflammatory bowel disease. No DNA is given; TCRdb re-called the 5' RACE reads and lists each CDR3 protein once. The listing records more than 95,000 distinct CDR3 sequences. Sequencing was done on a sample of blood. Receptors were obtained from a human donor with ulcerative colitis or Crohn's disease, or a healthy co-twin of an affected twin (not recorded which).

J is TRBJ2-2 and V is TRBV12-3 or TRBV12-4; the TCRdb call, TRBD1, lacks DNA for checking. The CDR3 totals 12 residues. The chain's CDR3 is CASSPDRKELFF.

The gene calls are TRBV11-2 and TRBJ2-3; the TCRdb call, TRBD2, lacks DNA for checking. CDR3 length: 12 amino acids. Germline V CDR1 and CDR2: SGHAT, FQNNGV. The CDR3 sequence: CASSETVPRSYF.

CDR3 region: CASSLYGGAGNTEAFF. This chain uses TRBV5-6 with TRBJ1-1; TCRdb reports TRBD1, a call that lacks DNA to check it against. The length of the CDR3 is 16 residues. Germline assignment: CDR1 SGHDT and CDR2 YYEEEE.

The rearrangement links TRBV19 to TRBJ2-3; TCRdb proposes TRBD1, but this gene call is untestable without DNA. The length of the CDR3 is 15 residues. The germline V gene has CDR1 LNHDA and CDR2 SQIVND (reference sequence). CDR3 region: CASRNRGRGADTQYF. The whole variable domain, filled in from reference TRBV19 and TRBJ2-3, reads DGGITQSPKYLFRKEGQNVTLSCEQNLNHDAMYWYRQDPGQGLRLIYYSQIVNDFQKGDIAEGYSVSREKKESFPLTVTSAQKNPTAFYLCASRNRGRGADTQYFGPGTRLTVL.

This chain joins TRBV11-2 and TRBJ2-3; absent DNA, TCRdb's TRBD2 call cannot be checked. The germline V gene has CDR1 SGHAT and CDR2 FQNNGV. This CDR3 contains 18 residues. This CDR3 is CASSLDTGWTSVADTQYF.